These 9 T cell receptor beta chains were sequenced from one sample in a study of T cells in localized non-small cell lung cancer. Sequenced by immunoSEQ multiplex PCR; TCRdb stores in-frame clones only, minus some. The data contain some 15,000 clones, around 80% of them seen just once; the ten biggest clones take up more than 25%. The sample was peripheral blood, taken before any cancer treatment. Receptors were obtained from a male donor older than 55 with stage I lung adenocarcinoma.

This clone was counted between two and nine times. The CDR3 loop reads CASSPPQADLNQPQHF. The CDR3 DNA is TGTGCCAGCAGCCCCCCCCAGGCCGACCTCAATCAGCCCCAGCATTTT. J is TRBJ1-5 and V is TRBV28; D remains unclear. The CDR3 length is 16 residues. Germline V gives CDR1 MDHEN, CDR2 SYDVKM. The V gene lost 6 bases and the J gene lost 3 bases, with 18 bases spanning the gap.

This clone was recorded once. The chain has TRBV15 and TRBJ2-7; D possibly matches TRBD1 or TRBD2 (5 bases each). V shed 0 bases and J shed 0 bases, with 18 bases lying between them. Germline V gives CDR1 LNHNV, CDR2 YYDKDF (reference sequence). This CDR3 spans 18 amino acids. CDR3 DNA: TGTGCCACCAGCAGAGATATGAGGGGCAGGGACCACTCCTACGAGCAGTACTTC. This encodes CATSRDMRGRDHSYEQYF.

The gene calls are TRBV5-6 and TRBJ1-5, with a tentative D call TRBD1 (6 bases). The V end lost 0 bases, the J end lost 3 bases, and 16 bases lay between the germline ends. The CDR3 contains 17 residues. Per the germline V gene, CDR1 is SGHDT and CDR2 is YYEEEE. The CDR3 is CASSLAGGRAPNQPQHF. CDR3 nucleotide sequence: TGTGCCAGCAGCTTGGCGGGGGGCAGAGCACCCAATCAGCCCCAGCATTTT.

This chain links TRBV12-2 with TRBJ2-3; TRBD1, the D gene given by the table, was not confirmed from the DNA. TRBV12-2 is noted as a pseudogene. CDR3 length: 16 residues. CDR3 protein: CASRLHRGRSTDTQYF. In DNA form, the CDR3 reads TGTGCAAGTCGCTTACACAGGGGGCGAAGCACAGATACGCAGTATTTT.

This chain uses TRBV5-1 with TRBJ1-3; D not resolved. Between the trimmed V and J ends, which lost 5 bases and 4 bases, there was a span of 13 bases. Germline-derived CDR1 and CDR2 are SGHRS and YFSETQ. This CDR3 contains 14 residues. CDR3 in amino acids: CASSSDLRGNTIYF. DNA for the CDR3: TGCGCCAGCAGTTCCGACTTACGGGGAAACACCATATATTTT. The complete variable domain, with remaining parts taken from reference TRBV5-1 and TRBJ1-3, reads KAGVTQTPRYLIKTRGQQVTLSCSPISGHRSVSWYQQTPGQGLQFLFEYFSETQRNKGNFPGRFSGRQFSNSRSEMNVSTLELGDSALYLCASSSDLRGNTIYFGEGSWLTVV.

The CDR3 region is CASSQAQALGKNIQYF. CDR3 nucleotide sequence: TGTGCCAGCAGCCAAGCCCAGGCCCTGGGGAAAAACATTCAGTACTTC. The rearrangement links TRBV4-2 to TRBJ2-4, with D unclear. Germline V lookup: CDR1 LGHNA, CDR2 YNFKEQ. This CDR3 has 16 residues. V was trimmed by 1 base and J by 4 bases, leaving 14 bases between them.

This rearrangement joins TRBV9 to TRBJ2-7, with D possibly TRBD1 on 7 matching bases. Between the trimmed V and J ends, which lost 3 bases and 6 bases, there was a span of 13 bases. The CDR3 spans 13 residues. CDR1 is SGDLS and CDR2 is YYNGEE in the germline V gene. The CDR3 DNA sequence: TGTGCCAGCAGCGGGGGGGACAGTCTCGAGCAGTACTTC. Protein product: CASSGGDSLEQYF.

This sequence joins TRBV5-1 and TRBJ2-5; D remains ambiguous. Germline loops: CDR1 SGHRS, CDR2 YFSETQ. V lost 1 base and J lost 4, with 11 bases in between. The CDR3 sequence is 14 residues long. CDR3: CASSLIGKPETQYF. The DNA of the CDR3 is TGCGCCAGCAGCTTGATTGGGAAACCAGAGACCCAGTACTTC.

The V call is TRBV6-9, the J call TRBJ1-2, with a possible D match to TRBD1 (5 bases). The CDR3 extends over 13 amino acids. The V gene lost 5 bases and the J gene lost 4 bases, with 11 bases spanning the gap. CDR1 and CDR2 (germline): MNHGY, SVAAGI. The CDR3 nucleotides read TGTGCCAGCAGTCCGGGACCCAGCTATGGCTACACCTTC. It is translated as CASSPGPSYGYTF.